This is a list of T cell receptor beta chains from one sample in a study of blood T cells in healthy people across ages. From the 5' RACE reads, TCRdb called clonotypes with MiXCR, one entry per CDR3 protein. The repertoire consists of about 800,000 distinct CDR3 sequences, with 55% to 75% occurring once and the leading ten covering around 20%. Source material: blood. The receptor set was obtained from a man aged 25 to 45 in good health. Each CDR3 is given with its conserved first and last residue. A D gene is named only where the DNA matches it firmly. The listing skips clone size in some rows; elsewhere it reads once, few, many or a size class.

-	TRBV6-5	-	TRBJ2-5	CASRGGVETQYF	TGTGCCAGCAGGGGCGGTGTGGAGACCCAGTACTTC
-	TRBV27	-	TRBJ2-5	CASSSAGGFETQYF	TGTGCCAGCAGTTCGGCAGGGGGGTTTGAGACCCAGTACTTC
-	TRBV6-5	TRBD1	TRBJ1-6	CASSLGQLTNNSPLHF	TGTGCCAGCAGTTTGGGACAGCTGACGAATAATTCACCCCTCCACTTT
-	TRBV7-2	-	TRBJ1-2	CASSPVGGGTRGYTF	TGTGCCAGCAGCCCCGTGGGAGGGGGTACGCGGGGCTACACCTTC
-	TRBV5-5	-	TRBJ1-5	CASGGASNQPQHF	TGTGCCAGCGGGGGTGCAAGCAATCAGCCCCAGCATTTT
-	TRBV27	-	TRBJ2-7	CASSPSTGFGYEQYF	TGTGCCAGCAGCCCCTCCACAGGTTTCGGCTACGAGCAGTACTTC
-	TRBV7-2	-	TRBJ2-7	CASSLGGAFEQYF	TGTGCCAGCAGCCTGGGAGGAGCCTTCGAGCAGTACTTC
-	TRBV29-1	TRBD2	TRBJ2-1	CSVERPSGRTYNEQFF	TGCAGCGTTGAAAGGCCTAGCGGGAGGACCTACAATGAGCAGTTCTTC
few	TRBV20-1	TRBD1	TRBJ1-5	CSVQGGMSNQPQHF	TGCAGTGTTCAGGGGGGGATGAGCAATCAGCCCCAGCATTTT
-	TRBV29-1	-	TRBJ1-2	CSVAAGGYGYTF	TGCAGCGTTGCAGCTGGGGGCTATGGCTACACCTTC
-	TRBV2	-	TRBJ2-5	CASRPGGGETQYF	TGTGCCAGCAGGCCAGGCGGCGGGGAGACCCAGTACTTC
few	TRBV7-2	-	TRBJ2-4	CASSLAPLGEQYF	TGTGCCAGCAGCTTAGCCCCCCTGGGGGAGCAGTACTTC
-	TRBV5-1	-	TRBJ2-7	CASSLGLIAYEQYF	TGCGCCAGCAGCTTGGGACTGATAGCCTACGAGCAGTACTTC
-	TRBV9	TRBD2	TRBJ2-1	CASSVGTRDFNEQFF	TGTGCCAGCAGCGTAGGGACTAGGGATTTCAATGAGCAGTTCTTC
-	TRBV20-1	-	TRBJ2-7	CSANRRDYEQYF	TGCAGTGCTAACCGACGTGACTACGAGCAGTACTTC
-	TRBV20-1	TRBD2	TRBJ2-7	CSARGGGDTYEQYF	TGCAGTGCTAGGGGCGGGGGGGATACCTACGAGCAGTACTTC
-	TRBV7-2	TRBD1	TRBJ1-1	CASSLQGEVTEAFF	TGTGCCAGCAGCTTACAGGGGGAAGTCACTGAAGCTTTCTTT
-	TRBV2	-	TRBJ2-5	CASSGEMQETQYF	TGTGCCAGCAGTGGGGAGATGCAAGAGACCCAGTACTTC
-	TRBV30	TRBD2	TRBJ2-1	CAWKLAGTYNEQFF	TGTGCCTGGAAACTAGCGGGTACCTACAATGAGCAGTTCTTC
-	TRBV20-1	TRBD2	TRBJ2-5	CSARGPYSIGLVLETQYF	TGCAGTGCTAGAGGTCCTTACAGTATAGGACTAGTCCTGGAGACCCAGTACTTC
-	TRBV6-2/TRBV6-3	-	TRBJ2-4	CASSDTGPWDIQYF	TGTGCCAGCAGCGACACGGGACCCTGGGACATTCAGTACTTC
-	TRBV20-1	TRBD2	TRBJ2-1	CSTRMRGASYNEQFF	TGCAGTACTAGAATGCGGGGGGCCTCCTACAATGAGCAGTTCTTC
-	TRBV19	-	TRBJ2-1	CASSTTGSWDEQFF	TGTGCCAGTAGTACAACAGGATCTTGGGATGAGCAGTTCTTC